This T cell receptor beta chain is from a study of T-cell reconstitution after alpha-beta-depleted transplantation in children. For TCRbeta, the library was prepared with unique molecular identifiers. TCRdb reanalysed the PCR reads using MiXCR and keeps one entry per CDR3 protein. The sample lists roughly 500,000 distinct CDR3 sequences, around 18% occurring once. The V end lost 1 base, the J end lost 0 bases, and 10 bases lay between the germline ends. This CDR3 contains 15 residues. Germline lookup yields CDR1 WSHSY and CDR2 SAAADI. This chain links TRBV10-2 with TRBJ2-7; D remains unclear. The material was PBMCs from the stem cell graft donor, obtained from the stem cell graft. The origin of this receptor is a human donor who donated a stem cell graft to a child with acute lymphoblastic leukemia. This CDR3 is CASSELEKSSYEQYF. The CDR3 DNA reads TGCGCCAGCAGTGAGTTGGAAAAGAGCTCCTACGAGCAGTACTTC.